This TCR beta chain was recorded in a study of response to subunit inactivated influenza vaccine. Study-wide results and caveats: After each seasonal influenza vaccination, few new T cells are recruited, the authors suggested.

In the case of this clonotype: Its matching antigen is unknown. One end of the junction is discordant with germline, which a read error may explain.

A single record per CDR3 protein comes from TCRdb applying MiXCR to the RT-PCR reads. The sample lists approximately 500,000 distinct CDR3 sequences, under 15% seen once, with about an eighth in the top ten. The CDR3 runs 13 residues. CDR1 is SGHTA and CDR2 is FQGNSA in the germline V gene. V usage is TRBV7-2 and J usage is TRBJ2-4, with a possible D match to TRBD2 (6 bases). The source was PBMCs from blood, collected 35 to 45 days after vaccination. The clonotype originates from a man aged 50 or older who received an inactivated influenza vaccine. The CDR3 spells CASSLGREQGSQF. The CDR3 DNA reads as TGTGCCAGCAGCTTAGGCCGGGAGCAGGGTAGCCAGTTC.